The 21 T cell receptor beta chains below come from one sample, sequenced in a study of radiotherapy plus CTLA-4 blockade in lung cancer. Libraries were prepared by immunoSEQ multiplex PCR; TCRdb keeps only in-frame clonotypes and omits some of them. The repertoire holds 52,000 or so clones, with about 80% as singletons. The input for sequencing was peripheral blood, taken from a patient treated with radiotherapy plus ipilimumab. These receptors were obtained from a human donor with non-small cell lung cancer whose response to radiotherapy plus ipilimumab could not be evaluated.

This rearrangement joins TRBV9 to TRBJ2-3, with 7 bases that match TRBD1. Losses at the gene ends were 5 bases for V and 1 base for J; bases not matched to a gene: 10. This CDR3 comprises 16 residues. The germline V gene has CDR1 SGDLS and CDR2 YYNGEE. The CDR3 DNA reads TGTGCCAGCAGTTCTTCCAGGGGGATCGGCACAGATACGCAGTATTTT. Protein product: CASSSSRGIGTDTQYF.

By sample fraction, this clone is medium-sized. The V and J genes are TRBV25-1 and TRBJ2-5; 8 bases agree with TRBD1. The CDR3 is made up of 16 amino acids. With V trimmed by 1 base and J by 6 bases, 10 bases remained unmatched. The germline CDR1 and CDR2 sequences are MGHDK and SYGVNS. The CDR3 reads CASSESTGDSVKTQYF. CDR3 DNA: TGTGCCAGCAGTGAATCGACAGGGGATTCGGTAAAGACCCAGTACTTC.

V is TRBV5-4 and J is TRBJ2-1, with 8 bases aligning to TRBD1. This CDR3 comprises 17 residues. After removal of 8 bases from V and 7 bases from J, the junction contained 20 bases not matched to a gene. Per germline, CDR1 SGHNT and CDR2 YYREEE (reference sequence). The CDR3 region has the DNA TGTGCCAGTTTGAAAGGGTCTTGGCAGGGGGCCGGAAATGAGCAGTTCTTC. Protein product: CASLKGSWQGAGNEQFF.

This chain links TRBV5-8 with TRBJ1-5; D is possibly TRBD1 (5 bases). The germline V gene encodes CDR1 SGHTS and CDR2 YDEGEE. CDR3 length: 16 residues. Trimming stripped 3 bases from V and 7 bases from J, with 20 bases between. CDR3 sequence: CASSSTRRGIEQPQHF. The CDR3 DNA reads TGTGCCAGCAGCTCAACAAGAAGGGGAATTGAGCAGCCCCAGCATTTT.

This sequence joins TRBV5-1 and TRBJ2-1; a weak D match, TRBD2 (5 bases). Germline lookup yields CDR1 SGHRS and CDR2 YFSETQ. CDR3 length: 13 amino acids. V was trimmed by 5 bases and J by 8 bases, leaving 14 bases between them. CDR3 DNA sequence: TGCGCCAGCAGTCCCGACACCGGGGATGAGCAGTTCTTC. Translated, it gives CASSPDTGDEQFF.

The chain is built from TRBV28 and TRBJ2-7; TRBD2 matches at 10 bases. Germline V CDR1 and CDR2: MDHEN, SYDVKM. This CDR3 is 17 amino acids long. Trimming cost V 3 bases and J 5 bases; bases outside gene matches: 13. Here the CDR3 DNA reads TGTGCCAGCAGTTTGGGGGTAGCGGGAGGACTGGTGGACGAGCAGTACTTC. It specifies CASSLGVAGGLVDEQYF. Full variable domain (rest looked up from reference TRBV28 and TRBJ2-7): DVKVTQSSRYLVKRTGEKVFLECVQDMDHENMFWYRQDPGLGLRLIYFSYDVKMKEKGDIPEGYSVSREKKERFSLILESASTNQTSMYLCASSLGVAGGLVDEQYFGPGTRLTVT.

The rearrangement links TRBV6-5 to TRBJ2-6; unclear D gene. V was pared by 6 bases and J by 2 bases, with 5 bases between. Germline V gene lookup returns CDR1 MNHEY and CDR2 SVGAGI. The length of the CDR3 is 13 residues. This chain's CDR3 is CASRQTGANVLTF. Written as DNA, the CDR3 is TGTGCCAGCAGACAAACTGGGGCCAACGTCCTGACTTTC.

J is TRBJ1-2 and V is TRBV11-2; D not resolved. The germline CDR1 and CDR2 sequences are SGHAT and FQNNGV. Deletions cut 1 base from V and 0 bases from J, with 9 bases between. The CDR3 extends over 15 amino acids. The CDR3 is CASSLVGGTNYGYTF. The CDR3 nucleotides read TGTGCCAGCAGCTTAGTGGGAGGAACTAACTATGGCTACACCTTC.

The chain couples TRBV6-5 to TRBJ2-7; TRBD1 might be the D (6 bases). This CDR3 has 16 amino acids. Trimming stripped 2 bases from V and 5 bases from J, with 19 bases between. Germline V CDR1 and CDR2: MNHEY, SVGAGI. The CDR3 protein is CASSYATTGPPNEQYF. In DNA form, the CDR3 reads TGTGCCAGCAGTTACGCCACGACAGGACCTCCTAACGAGCAGTACTTC.

Here the CDR3 reads CASSLEVGDNYGYTF. The CDR3 region has the DNA TGTGCCAGCAGCTTAGAGGTCGGGGATAACTATGGCTACACCTTC. The chain recombines TRBV11-2 with TRBJ1-2; D is unclear. The CDR3 extends over 15 amino acids. The germline V gene encodes CDR1 SGHAT and CDR2 FQNNGV. Trimming stripped 0 bases from V and 1 base from J, with 9 bases between.

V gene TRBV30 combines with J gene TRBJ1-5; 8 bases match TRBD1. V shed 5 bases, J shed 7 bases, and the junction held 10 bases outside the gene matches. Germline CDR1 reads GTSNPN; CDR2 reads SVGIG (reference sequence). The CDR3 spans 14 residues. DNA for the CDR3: TGTGCCTGGTCCCCCCAGGGGGCCAGGCAGCCCCAGCATTTT. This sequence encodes CAWSPQGARQPQHF.

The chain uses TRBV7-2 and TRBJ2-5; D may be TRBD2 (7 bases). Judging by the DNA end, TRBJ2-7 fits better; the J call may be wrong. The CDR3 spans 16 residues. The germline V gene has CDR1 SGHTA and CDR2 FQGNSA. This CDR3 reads CASSLGGGVVTYEQYF. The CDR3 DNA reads TGTGCCAGCAGCTTAGGAGGGGGGGTAGTAACCTACGAGCAGTACTTC.

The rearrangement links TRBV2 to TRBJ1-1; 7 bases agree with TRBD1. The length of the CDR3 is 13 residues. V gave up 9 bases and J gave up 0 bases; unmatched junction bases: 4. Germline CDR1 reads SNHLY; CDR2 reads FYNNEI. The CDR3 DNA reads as TGTGCCAGGGTGGGACAGATGAACACTGAAGCTTTCTTT. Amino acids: CARVGQMNTEAFF.

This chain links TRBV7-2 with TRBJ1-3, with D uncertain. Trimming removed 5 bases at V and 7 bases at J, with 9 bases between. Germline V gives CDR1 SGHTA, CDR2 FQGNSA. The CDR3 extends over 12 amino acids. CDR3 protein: CASSPNGNTIYF. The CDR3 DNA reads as TGTGCCAGCAGCCCAAACGGGAACACCATATATTTT.

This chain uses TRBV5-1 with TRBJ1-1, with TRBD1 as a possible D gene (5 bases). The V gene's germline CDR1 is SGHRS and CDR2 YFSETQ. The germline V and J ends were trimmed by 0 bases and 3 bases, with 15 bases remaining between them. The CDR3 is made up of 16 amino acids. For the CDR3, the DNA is TGCGCCAGCAGCTTGGGGCGGATCTCGGGGGACACTGAAGCTTTCTTT. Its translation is CASSLGRISGDTEAFF.

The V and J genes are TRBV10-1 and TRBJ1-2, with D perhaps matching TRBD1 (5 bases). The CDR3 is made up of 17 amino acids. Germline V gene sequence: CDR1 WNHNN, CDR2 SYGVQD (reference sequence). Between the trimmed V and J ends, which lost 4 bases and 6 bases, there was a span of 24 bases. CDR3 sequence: CASSVPRGKGEVDGYTF. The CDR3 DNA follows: TGCGCCAGCAGTGTCCCCCGGGGAAAAGGGGAGGTTGATGGCTACACCTTC.

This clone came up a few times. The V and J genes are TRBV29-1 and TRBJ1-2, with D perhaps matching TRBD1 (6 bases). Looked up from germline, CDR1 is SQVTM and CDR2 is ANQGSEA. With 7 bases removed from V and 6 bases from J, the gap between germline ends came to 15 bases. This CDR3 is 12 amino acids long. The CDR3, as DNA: TGCAGCGCCGGGGGGGGGCAACATGGCTACACCTTC. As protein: CSAGGGQHGYTF.

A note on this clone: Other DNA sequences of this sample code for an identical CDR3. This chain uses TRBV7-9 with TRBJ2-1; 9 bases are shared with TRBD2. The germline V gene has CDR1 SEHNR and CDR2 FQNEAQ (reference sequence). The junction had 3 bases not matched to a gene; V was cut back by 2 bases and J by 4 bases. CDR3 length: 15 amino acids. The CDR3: CASSLTLAGYNEQFF. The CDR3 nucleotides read TGTGCCAGCAGCTTAACTCTAGCGGGGTACAATGAGCAGTTCTTC.

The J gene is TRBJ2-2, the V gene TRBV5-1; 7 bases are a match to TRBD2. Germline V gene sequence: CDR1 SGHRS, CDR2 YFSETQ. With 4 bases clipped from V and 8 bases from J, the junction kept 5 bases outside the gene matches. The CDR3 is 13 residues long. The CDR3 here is CASSPGGSGELFF. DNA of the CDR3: TGCGCCAGCAGCCCGGGAGGCTCTGGGGAGCTGTTTTTT.

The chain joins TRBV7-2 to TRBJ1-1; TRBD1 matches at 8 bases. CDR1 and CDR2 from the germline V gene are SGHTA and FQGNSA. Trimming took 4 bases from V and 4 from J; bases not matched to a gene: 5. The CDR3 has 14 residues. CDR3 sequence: CASSSGQGITEAFF. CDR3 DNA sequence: TGTGCCAGCAGCTCCGGACAGGGTATCACTGAAGCTTTCTTT. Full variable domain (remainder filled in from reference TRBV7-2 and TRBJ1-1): GAGVSQSPSNKVTEKGKDVELRCDPISGHTALYWYRQSLGQGLEFLIYFQGNSAPDKSGLPSDRFSAERTGGSVSTLTIQRTQQEDSAVYLCASSSGQGITEAFFGQGTRLTVV.

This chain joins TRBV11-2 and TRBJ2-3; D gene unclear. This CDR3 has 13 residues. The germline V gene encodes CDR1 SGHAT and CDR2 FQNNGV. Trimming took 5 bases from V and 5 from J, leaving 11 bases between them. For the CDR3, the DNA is TGTGCCAGCAGCCACGGAGAAAAAGATACGCAGTATTTT. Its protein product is CASSHGEKDTQYF.